Listed here are 25 T cell receptor beta chains from one sample, sequenced in a study of T cells in narcolepsy. Sequencing was performed with immunoSEQ multiplex PCR; in TCRdb, only in-frame clones are kept and a portion is missing. This sample yields around 30,000 clones, of which about 77% are seen a single time; 1.2% belongs to the top ten. Sequencing input: CD45RA- memory CD4+ T cells from PBMCs. The source of these receptors is a human donor with narcolepsy.

This clone was counted once. The rearrangement uses TRBV9 and TRBJ2-2, with a tentative D call TRBD2 (6 bases). This CDR3 is 14 amino acids long. The V end lost 3 bases, the J end lost 4 bases, and 10 bases lay between the germline ends. CDR1 and CDR2 (germline): SGDLS, YYNGEE. The CDR3 spells CASSDTSSTGELFF. CDR3 in DNA: TGTGCCAGCAGCGATACTAGCAGCACCGGGGAGCTGTTTTTT.

This chain links TRBV7-3 with TRBJ1-1; 9 nucleotides align to TRBD1. The germline CDR1 and CDR2 sequences are SGHTA and FQGTGA. The CDR3 spans 12 residues. V trimming: 4 bases; J trimming: 11 bases; junction bases outside the gene matches: 5. The CDR3 coding sequence is TGTGCCAGCAGCTCAGGACAGGGGAAGGCTTTCTTT. It yields the protein CASSSGQGKAFF.

The chain joins TRBV29-1 to TRBJ2-2, with 8 bases identical to TRBD2. The CDR3 covers 15 residues. The V segment lost 7 bases and the J segment 6 bases; nucleotides outside the gene matches: 13. CDR1 and CDR2 (germline): SQVTM, ANQGSEA. The CDR3 protein is CSAGRGGLTAGELFF. The CDR3 DNA sequence: TGCAGCGCCGGACGGGGGGGCCTTACCGCCGGGGAGCTGTTTTTT.

The chain couples TRBV2 to TRBJ2-1, with TRBD2 identical over 9 bases. CDR1 is SNHLY, CDR2 FYNNEI, per germline. Trimming cost V 3 bases and J 2 bases; bases outside gene matches: 14. The CDR3 contains 19 residues. CDR3 region: CASSERASGALPPYNEQFF. Written as DNA, the CDR3 is TGTGCCAGCAGTGAGCGGGCTAGCGGGGCCCTCCCTCCCTACAATGAGCAGTTCTTC.

The rearrangement joins TRBV4-2 to TRBJ2-5; D is unresolved. With 1 base removed from V and 5 bases from J, the gap between germline ends came to 14 bases. There are 15 residues in the CDR3. Germline loops: CDR1 LGHNA, CDR2 YNFKEQ. CDR3 coding DNA: TGTGCCAGCAGCCAAGTTGCATCAAGTGGGGAGACCCAGTACTTC. It codes for CASSQVASSGETQYF.

The V and J genes are TRBV6-1 and TRBJ1-2; tentative D call: TRBD1 (5 bases). With 0 bases removed from V and 7 bases from J, the gap between germline ends came to 9 bases. Per the germline V gene, CDR1 is MNHNS and CDR2 is SASEGT. This CDR3 comprises 13 residues. In nucleotides, the CDR3 is TGTGCCAGCAGTGAAGCCCGCAGGGCTGGCTACACCTTC. This codes for CASSEARRAGYTF.

The genes are TRBV19 and TRBJ2-7; tentative D call: TRBD1 (6 bases). Trimming removed 6 bases from V and 3 bases from J, with 15 bases in between. The CDR3 extends over 14 amino acids. Per the germline V gene, CDR1 is LNHDA and CDR2 is SQIVND (reference sequence). The CDR3 sequence: CASRARGRGYEQYF. As DNA, the CDR3 is TGTGCCAGTAGAGCAAGGGGCAGGGGCTACGAGCAGTACTTC.

The genes are TRBV6-1 and TRBJ2-3; D is uncertain. This CDR3 has 11 amino acids. Trimming stripped 6 bases from V and 6 bases from J, with 7 bases between. The germline V gene has CDR1 MNHNS and CDR2 SASEGT. CDR3: CASRIGDTQYF. Here the CDR3 DNA reads TGTGCCAGCAGGATCGGGGATACGCAGTATTTT.

The chain uses TRBV25-1 and TRBJ2-3; 13 bases agree with TRBD2. The CDR3 is made up of 15 amino acids. With V trimmed by 6 bases and J by 5 bases, 5 bases remained unmatched. CDR1 and CDR2 (germline): MGHDK, SYGVNS. Here the CDR3 reads CASRRGLAGLDTQYF. CDR3 nucleotides: TGTGCCAGCAGGAGGGGACTAGCGGGATTAGATACGCAGTATTTT.

This clone has only one observation. The chain links TRBV5-1 to TRBJ2-7; tentatively, D is TRBD1 (6 bases). The CDR3 covers 15 residues. Germline V gives CDR1 SGHRS, CDR2 YFSETQ. V lost 5 bases and J 0 bases, leaving 15 bases between the germline ends. CDR3 residues: CASSREGQSSYEQYF. CDR3 DNA sequence: TGCGCCAGCAGTAGGGAAGGACAGAGCTCCTACGAGCAGTACTTC.

Only a few counts were recorded for this clone. DNA for the CDR3: TGCAGCGTTGAAAATGGACAGGGCTGGGAGCAGTTCTTC. Amino acid sequence: CSVENGQGWEQFF. The rearrangement joins TRBV29-1 to TRBJ2-1; 8 bases line up with TRBD1. The trim removed 2 bases at V and 10 bases at J, leaving 7 bases unmatched. CDR1 SQVTM and CDR2 ANQGSEA come from the germline V gene. The CDR3 has 13 amino acids.

The V call is TRBV19, the J call TRBJ1-6; possible D gene TRBD1, 5 bases. Looked up from germline, CDR1 is LNHDA and CDR2 is SQIVND (reference sequence). Trimming took off 4 bases at V and 5 bases at J, with 12 bases between the two ends. CDR3 length: 15 residues. DNA for the CDR3: TGTGCCAGTAGTACTAATACAGGCAATAATTCACCCCTCCACTTT. It encodes CASSTNTGNNSPLHF.

V usage is TRBV4-2 and J usage is TRBJ2-7, with D possibly TRBD1 on 6 matching bases. Trimming took 1 base from V and 5 from J, leaving 15 bases between them. The CDR3 totals 15 residues. CDR1 is LGHNA and CDR2 is YNFKEQ in the germline V gene. The CDR3 loop reads CASSQGSWGLNEQYF. The CDR3 DNA reads TGTGCCAGCAGCCAAGGTAGCTGGGGGCTCAACGAGCAGTACTTC.

This chain connects TRBV2 to TRBJ2-3; D may be TRBD2 (5 bases). The germline gives CDR1 SNHLY, CDR2 FYNNEI. V was trimmed by 5 bases and J by 4 bases, leaving 13 bases between them. This CDR3 is 14 amino acids long. CDR3 sequence reads: CASSLTTRADTQYF. DNA for the CDR3: TGTGCCAGCAGTCTGACTACCCGGGCAGATACGCAGTATTTT.

This clone has just one count. This rearrangement joins TRBV19 to TRBJ1-2; no clear D gene. The CDR3 loop spans 14 amino acids. CDR1 and CDR2 (germline): LNHDA, SQIVND (reference sequence). With 8 bases removed from V and 1 base from J, the gap between germline ends came to 14 bases. The CDR3 DNA sequence: TGTGCCAGTCGCAGGAGTCGGGATAACTATGGCTACACCTTC. This encodes CASRRSRDNYGYTF.

The chain joins TRBV2 to TRBJ2-3, with D possibly being TRBD1 or TRBD2 (6 bases each). The V end was cut by 6 bases, the J end by 1 base, with 14 bases between. Per the germline V gene, CDR1 is SNHLY and CDR2 is FYNNEI. There are 15 residues in the CDR3. CDR3 region: CASRAGTHGTDTQYF. In DNA form, the CDR3 reads TGTGCCAGCAGGGCGGGGACACACGGCACAGATACGCAGTATTTT. Full variable domain (outside the CDR3, taken from reference TRBV2 and TRBJ2-3): EPEVTQTPSHQVTQMGQEVILRCVPISNHLYFYWYRQILGQKVEFLVSFYNNEISEKSEIFDDQFSVERPDGSNFTLKIRSTKLEDSAMYFCASRAGTHGTDTQYFGPGTRLTVL.

This chain joins TRBV30 and TRBJ2-1; 11 bases line up with TRBD2. This CDR3 spans 15 amino acids. From germline, CDR1 is GTSNPN and CDR2 SVGIG (reference sequence). Unmatched junction bases numbered 8, after V lost 2 bases and J lost 8 bases. The CDR3 spells CAWSLGLAERDEQFF. The CDR3 DNA is TGTGCCTGGAGTCTGGGACTAGCGGAGAGGGATGAGCAGTTCTTC.

The chain is built from TRBV2 and TRBJ1-1; D is undetermined. This CDR3 is built from 11 residues. Germline V CDR1 and CDR2: SNHLY, FYNNEI. V was trimmed by 4 bases and J by 5 bases, leaving 5 bases between them. The chain's CDR3 is CASSVWTEAFF. CDR3 coding DNA: TGTGCCAGCAGTGTCTGGACTGAAGCTTTCTTT.

This clone is medium-sized by share. The CDR3 nucleotides are TGTGCCAGCAGCCTTGGGACAGGAGACTATGGCTACACCTTC. It specifies CASSLGTGDYGYTF. The V gene is TRBV7-9, the J gene TRBJ1-2; 8 nucleotides line up with TRBD1. This CDR3 has 14 residues. Trimming removed 5 bases from V and 3 bases from J; junction bases left unmatched: 5. From germline, CDR1 is SEHNR and CDR2 FQNEAQ (reference sequence).

This clone was detected a few times. The genes are TRBV19 and TRBJ1-3; D is perhaps TRBD1 (6 bases). This CDR3 is built from 16 residues. The germline gives CDR1 LNHDA, CDR2 SQIVND (reference sequence). Trimming pared 3 bases from V and 0 bases from J, leaving 12 bases between. CDR3 loop: CASSILRQDSGNTIYF. The CDR3 nucleotides read TGTGCCAGTAGTATTCTCCGACAGGACTCTGGAAACACCATATATTTT.

The chain uses TRBV10-3 and TRBJ1-2; D is possibly TRBD1 (6 bases). V was trimmed by 1 base and J by 7 bases, leaving 13 bases between them. Germline-derived CDR1 and CDR2 are ENHRY and SYGVKD. The CDR3 runs 14 residues. CDR3 sequence reads: CAISEFQGSAGYTF. In nucleotides, the CDR3 is TGTGCCATCAGTGAGTTTCAGGGGTCCGCTGGCTACACCTTC.

This clone was detected a few times. The chain carries TRBV6-5 and TRBJ2-7; the match to TRBD2 covers 7 bases. CDR1 is MNHEY and CDR2 is SVGAGI in the germline V gene. The CDR3 loop spans 15 amino acids. V was pared by 0 bases and J by 6 bases, with 8 bases of the junction left unmatched. CDR3 amino acids: CASSYSGGPAREQYF. The CDR3 nucleotides read TGTGCCAGCAGTTACTCGGGAGGGCCCGCGCGCGAGCAGTACTTC.

This clone came up a few times. The chain uses TRBV29-1 and TRBJ2-5; no clear D. Trimming took 4 bases from V and 4 from J, leaving 13 bases between them. Per germline, CDR1 SQVTM and CDR2 ANQGSEA. The CDR3 is 13 residues long. This CDR3 is CSVVSRVGETQYF. CDR3 bases: TGCAGCGTTGTATCCCGCGTCGGAGAGACCCAGTACTTC.

A single count supports this clone. The chain joins TRBV2 to TRBJ1-1; TRBD1 matches 11 bases. The ends lost 6 bases at V and 6 bases at J; junction bases unmatched: 6. The CDR3 consists of 14 residues. Germline loops: CDR1 SNHLY, CDR2 FYNNEI. The CDR3 is CASRAGTGGAEAFF. CDR3 nucleotides: TGTGCCAGCAGGGCCGGGACAGGGGGTGCTGAAGCTTTCTTT.

The chain couples TRBV18 to TRBJ2-1, with D perhaps matching TRBD2 (5 bases). Trimming took off 3 bases at V and 5 bases at J, with 14 bases between the two ends. This CDR3 has 15 residues. Germline V gene data show CDR1 as KGHSH and CDR2 as LQKENI. This CDR3 reads CASSPPAGDNNEQFF. The CDR3 region has the DNA TGTGCCAGCTCACCCCCGGCGGGTGATAACAATGAGCAGTTCTTC. Filled out from reference TRBV18 and TRBJ2-1, the complete variable domain reads NAGVMQNPRHLVRRRGQEARLRCSPMKGHSHVYWYRQLPEEGLKFMVYLQKENIIDESGMPKERFSAEFPKEGPSILRIQQVVRGDSAAYFCASSPPAGDNNEQFFGPGTRLTVL.